The 21 T cell receptor beta chains given below trace back to one sample, sequenced in a study of Ad26.COV2.S vaccination and SARS-CoV-2 variants. Some clones are missing from TCRdb's copy, which holds only in-frame ones; the method was immunoSEQ multiplex PCR. The sample shows about 94,000 clones, 82% of them seen only once. Sequencing was performed on peripheral blood, taken after recovery from COVID-19. Every receptor here comes from a human donor who had recovered from COVID-19.

The chain carries TRBV29-1 and TRBJ2-7; 7 bases agree with TRBD1. Looked up from germline, CDR1 is SQVTM and CDR2 is ANQGSEA. The CDR3 runs 13 residues. J lost 2 bases, V lost 4 bases, and 5 bases had no gene match. In DNA, the CDR3 is TGCAGCGTTGGAGGACAGGCGGCCTACGAGCAGTACTTC. It codes for CSVGGQAAYEQYF.

The chain employs TRBV3-1 (or the pseudogene TRBV3-2) and TRBJ2-3, with 8 bases identical to TRBD2. The J segment lost 4 bases and the V segment lost 1 base, leaving 7 bases of the junction unmatched. The CDR3 has 16 residues. Per the germline V gene, CDR1 is LGHDT and CDR2 is YNNKEL (reference sequence). The CDR3 loop reads CASSQVGLARADTQYF. The DNA for the CDR3 is TGTGCCAGCAGCCAAGTCGGACTAGCTCGGGCAGATACGCAGTATTTT.

The chain has TRBV19 and TRBJ2-3; D remains ambiguous. CDR1 is LNHDA, CDR2 SQIVND, per germline (reference sequence). The CDR3 is made up of 13 amino acids. V was trimmed by 1 base and J by 2 bases, leaving 4 bases between them. In DNA, the CDR3 is TGTGCCAGTAGTATAGGAATCACAGATACGCAGTATTTT. This sequence encodes CASSIGITDTQYF.

The chain links TRBV10-2 to TRBJ2-3; unclear D gene. The CDR3 sequence is 13 residues long. Germline V gene lookup returns CDR1 WSHSY and CDR2 SAAADI. Trimming took off 4 bases at V and 1 base at J, with 6 bases between the two ends. The CDR3 nucleotides read TGCGCCAGCAGTGTACTCCGCACAGATACGCAGTATTTT. Its translation: CASSVLRTDTQYF.

The chain is built from TRBV28 and TRBJ1-5; perhaps TRBD1 as D (5 bases). Per the germline V gene, CDR1 is MDHEN and CDR2 is SYDVKM. This CDR3 is built from 15 residues. Trimming removed 5 bases from V and 0 bases from J, with 11 bases in between. The CDR3 region has the DNA TGTGCCAGCAGTCCGCAGGGTAATAGCAATCAGCCCCAGCATTTT. This codes for CASSPQGNSNQPQHF. The full variable domain, rest sourced from reference TRBV28 and TRBJ1-5, is DVKVTQSSRYLVKRTGEKVFLECVQDMDHENMFWYRQDPGLGLRLIYFSYDVKMKEKGDIPEGYSVSREKKERFSLILESASTNQTSMYLCASSPQGNSNQPQHFGDGTRLSIL.

The V call is TRBV29-1, the J call TRBJ1-2, with 10 bases identical to TRBD1. The germline CDR1 and CDR2 sequences are SQVTM and ANQGSEA. The CDR3 has 13 amino acids. Trimming cost V 4 bases and J 5 bases; bases outside gene matches: 4. This CDR3 is CSVAPGQGYGYTF. As DNA, the CDR3 is TGCAGCGTTGCCCCGGGACAGGGGTATGGCTACACCTTC.

Note on this clone: Mismatch with germline at one junction end may stem from a read error. The V gene is TRBV12-3 or TRBV12-4, the J gene TRBJ1-3; tentative D call: TRBD1 (5 bases). This CDR3 has 11 amino acids. CDR3 coding DNA: TGTGCCAGCAGTTCGGGACGAGCAGGACATTTT. Translating it yields CASSSGRAGHF.

The rearrangement uses TRBV12-2 and TRBJ1-4. TRBV12-2 is an annotated pseudogene. The CDR3 covers 14 residues. CDR3 protein: CASRLYLANEKLFF. CDR3 bases: TGTGCAAGTCGCTTATACCTGGCTAATGAAAAACTGTTTTTT.

The rearrangement links TRBV7-9 to TRBJ2-2, with D hard to call. CDR3 length: 12 amino acids. Trimming stripped 3 bases from V and 3 bases from J, with 2 bases between. Germline V CDR1 and CDR2: SEHNR, FQNEAQ (reference sequence). The CDR3 nucleotides read TGTGCCAGCAGCTTGTACACCGGGGAGCTGTTTTTT. It codes for CASSLYTGELFF.

CDR3 coding DNA: TGTGCCAGCAGCTTAGGGAAGGCTCCTGGCTACACCTTC. It codes for CASSLGKAPGYTF. The chain is built from TRBV13 and TRBJ1-2, with D unclear. V lost 0 bases, J lost 7 bases, and 9 bases lay in between. The CDR3 length is 13 residues. CDR1 is PRHDT and CDR2 is FYEKMQ in the germline V gene (reference sequence).

The rearrangement links TRBV5-4 to TRBJ2-7; D may be TRBD1 (6 bases). CDR1 SGHNT and CDR2 YYREEE come from the germline V gene (reference sequence). Trimming left V 4 bases short and J 2 bases short, with 13 bases between. The CDR3 covers 14 residues. The chain's CDR3 is CASSRRDKTYEQYF. The CDR3 region has the DNA TGTGCCAGCAGCCGCCGGGACAAGACCTACGAGCAGTACTTC.

CDR3 sequence (DNA): TGTGCCAGCAGCGTAGGGAGCGAGACCGTCCTGACTTTC. Translating gives CASSVGSETVLTF. This chain connects TRBV9 to TRBJ2-6; D gene ambiguous. V dropped 0 bases and J dropped 12 bases, with 10 bases sitting between them. CDR1 and CDR2 (germline): SGDLS, YYNGEE. This CDR3 contains 13 residues.

The chain combines TRBV12-3 or TRBV12-4 with TRBJ2-1; D not certain. The CDR3 spans 11 residues. Trimming took off 4 bases at V and 6 bases at J, with 4 bases between the two ends. The CDR3 DNA sequence: TGTGCCAGCAGTTACCTCAATGAGCAGTTCTTC. This gives the protein CASSYLNEQFF.

The chain carries TRBV1 and TRBJ2-5; the table assigns TRBD2, which was not confirmed against the DNA. TRBV1 is a pseudogene segment. This CDR3 region has 17 residues. Here the CDR3 DNA reads TGCACCAGCAGCCAAGGGGGTAGCGGGAGGTACCAAGAGACCCAGTACTTC. Translation gives CTSSQGGSGRYQETQYF.

This chain links TRBV24-1 with TRBJ1-4; TRBD1 is a possible D gene (6 bases). V dropped 2 bases and J dropped 5 bases, with 11 bases sitting between them. Germline V lookup: CDR1 KGHDR, CDR2 SFDVKD. This CDR3 comprises 15 residues. In nucleotides, the CDR3 is TGTGCCACCAGTGATTCCCGGACAGAGAATGAAAAACTGTTTTTT. Protein product: CATSDSRTENEKLFF.

DNA of the CDR3: TGTGCCAGCAGCTTAGCTGGCCGACTATACGAGCAGTACTTC. The encoded protein is CASSLAGRLYEQYF. The chain couples TRBV7-2 to TRBJ2-7; D possibly corresponds to TRBD2 (5 bases). CDR1 and CDR2 (germline): SGHTA, FQGNSA. The CDR3 covers 14 residues. Trimming took 0 bases from V and 4 from J, leaving 10 bases between them.

This clone was recorded only once. V gene TRBV7-8 combines with J gene TRBJ2-2, with a weak D call TRBD1 (6 bases). Germline CDR1 and CDR2: SGHVS and FQNEAQ. The V gene lost 4 bases and the J gene lost 6 bases, with 18 bases spanning the gap. The CDR3 has 16 residues. The CDR3 spells CASSSSGAWGPGELFF. In DNA form, the CDR3 reads TGTGCCAGCAGCTCATCAGGGGCCTGGGGACCCGGGGAGCTGTTTTTT.

This chain connects TRBV21-1 to TRBJ1-2. TRBV21-1 is an annotated pseudogene. CDR3 length: 16 residues. CDR3 DNA: TGTGCCAGCAGCAAAGGTCCGGGGCCGCGGACATATGGCTACACCTTC. Amino acid sequence: CASSKGPGPRTYGYTF.

The chain recombines TRBV4-2 with TRBJ2-7; 8 positions agree with TRBD2. The V gene's germline CDR1 is LGHNA and CDR2 YNFKEQ. This CDR3 comprises 17 residues. Trimming at V came to 0 bases and at J to 2 bases, leaving 9 bases not matched to a gene. The CDR3 reads CASSQDIRQRETYEQYF. The CDR3 DNA reads TGTGCCAGCAGCCAAGATATCCGGCAGCGGGAGACCTACGAGCAGTACTTC.

The genes are TRBV6-6 and TRBJ2-7; D not certain. Germline V gene lookup returns CDR1 MNHNY and CDR2 SVGAGI (reference sequence). V was shortened by 4 bases and J by 1 base, with 8 bases between the two germline ends. CDR3 length: 13 residues. DNA of the CDR3: TGTGCCAGCAGTTCTACAGCTTCCTACGAGCAGTACTTC. Amino acids: CASSSTASYEQYF.

The V call is TRBV10-1, the J call TRBJ2-2, with unresolved D. Germline-derived CDR1 and CDR2 are WNHNN and SYGVQD (reference sequence). The CDR3 loop spans 15 amino acids. V shed 6 bases and J shed 4 bases, with 15 bases lying between them. The CDR3 spells CASSRVGSATGELFF. The CDR3 DNA reads TGCGCCAGCAGCCGAGTGGGCTCTGCCACCGGGGAGCTGTTTTTT.